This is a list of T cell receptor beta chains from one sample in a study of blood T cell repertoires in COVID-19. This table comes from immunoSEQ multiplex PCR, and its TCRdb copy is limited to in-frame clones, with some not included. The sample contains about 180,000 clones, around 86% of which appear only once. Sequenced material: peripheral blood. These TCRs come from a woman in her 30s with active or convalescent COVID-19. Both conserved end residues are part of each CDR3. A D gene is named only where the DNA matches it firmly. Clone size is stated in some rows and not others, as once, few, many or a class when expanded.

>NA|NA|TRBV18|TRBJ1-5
CASSTETGSQPQHF
TGTGCCAGCTCAACTGAGACAGGCAGTCAGCCCCAGCATTTT
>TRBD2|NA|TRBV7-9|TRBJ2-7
CASSLGAGGPQEQYF
TGTGCCAGCAGCTTAGGGGCGGGAGGGCCTCAGGAGCAGTACTTC
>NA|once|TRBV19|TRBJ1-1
CASSIAGRYTEAFF
TGTGCCAGTAGTATTGCCGGGAGATACACTGAAGCTTTCTTT
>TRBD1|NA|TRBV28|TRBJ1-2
CASSFGGQSYGYTF
TGTGCCAGCAGTTTTGGGGGACAGTCCTATGGCTACACCTTC
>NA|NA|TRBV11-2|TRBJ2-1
CASSVSPWSKTYNEQFF
TGTGCCAGCAGCGTATCCCCCTGGTCTAAAACCTACAATGAGCAGTTCTTC
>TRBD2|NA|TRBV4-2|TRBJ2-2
CASSPAGVAGDYNTGELFF
TGTGCCAGCAGCCCCGCGGGGGTAGCGGGGGATTATAACACCGGGGAGCTGTTTTTT
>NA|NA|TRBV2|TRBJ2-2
CASSGRRLLNTGELFF
TGTGCCAGCAGTGGACGGAGGTTATTGAACACCGGGGAGCTGTTTTTT
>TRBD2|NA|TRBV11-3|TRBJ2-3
CASSLDTPTSGGTTDTQYF
TGTGCCAGCAGCTTAGACACTCCGACTAGCGGGGGGACCACAGATACGCAGTATTTT
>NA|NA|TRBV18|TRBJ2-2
CASSPSQGAVRSNTGELFF
TGTGCCAGCTCACCAAGTCAGGGCGCGGTTAGATCGAACACCGGGGAGCTGTTTTTT
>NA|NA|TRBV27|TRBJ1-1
CASSLWGGETEAFF
TGTGCCAGCAGTTTGTGGGGAGGGGAAACTGAAGCTTTCTTT
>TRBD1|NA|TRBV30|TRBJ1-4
CAWGIGQGALIANEKLFF
TGTGCCTGGGGGATTGGACAGGGGGCGTTAATTGCTAATGAAAAACTGTTTTTT
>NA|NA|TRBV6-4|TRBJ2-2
CASSDSSGNTGELFF
TGTGCCAGCAGTGACTCTAGCGGGAACACCGGGGAGCTGTTTTTT
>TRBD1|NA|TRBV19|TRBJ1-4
CASIPGTGLTNEKLFF
TGTGCCAGTATTCCCGGGACAGGTCTAACTAATGAAAAACTGTTTTTT
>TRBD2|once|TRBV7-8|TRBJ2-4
CASSSLPGGLAKNIQYF
TGTGCCAGCAGCTCGCTGCCGGGGGGGCTAGCCAAAAACATTCAGTACTTC
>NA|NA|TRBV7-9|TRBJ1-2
CASSLDEGGYTF
TGTGCCAGCAGCTTAGATGAGGGTGGCTACACCTTC
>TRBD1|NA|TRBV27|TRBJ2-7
CASSLRQGYEQYF
TGTGCCAGCAGTTTACGACAGGGCTACGAGCAGTACTTC
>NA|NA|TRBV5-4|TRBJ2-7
CASSSSRGLPPYEQYF
TGTGCCAGCAGTTCATCCAGGGGCCTCCCACCCTACGAGCAGTACTTC
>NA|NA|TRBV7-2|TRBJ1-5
CASSSRTNQPQHF
TGTGCCAGCAGCTCGCGAACTAATCAGCCCCAGCATTTT
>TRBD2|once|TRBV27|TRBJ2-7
CASRGGEATSYEQYF
TGTGCCAGCAGGGGGGGGGAGGCCACTTCCTACGAGCAGTACTTC
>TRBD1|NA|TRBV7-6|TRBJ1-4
CASSLTGGSEKLFF
TGTGCCAGCAGCTTGACAGGGGGGAGTGAAAAACTGTTTTTT
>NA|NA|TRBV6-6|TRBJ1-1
CASSPGTRGGNTEAFF
TGTGCCAGCAGCCCCGGTACTCGGGGTGGGAACACTGAAGCTTTCTTT
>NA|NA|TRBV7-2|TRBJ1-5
CASSPDGQLSNQPQHF
TGTGCCAGCAGCCCAGACGGACAGTTGAGCAATCAGCCCCAGCATTTT
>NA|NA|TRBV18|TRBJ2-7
CASSPTVHEQYF
TGTGCCAGCTCACCGACAGTCCACGAGCAGTACTTC
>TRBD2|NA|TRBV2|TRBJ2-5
CASSEWLAGGKETQYF
TGTGCCAGCAGTGAATGGCTAGCGGGGGGAAAAGAGACCCAGTACTTC
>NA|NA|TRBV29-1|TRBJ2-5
CSVELLAGETQYF
TGCAGCGTTGAATTACTAGCTGGGGAGACCCAGTACTTC
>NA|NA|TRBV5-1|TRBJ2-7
CASGEGDSYEQYF
TGCGCCAGCGGGGAGGGGGACTCCTACGAGCAGTACTTC
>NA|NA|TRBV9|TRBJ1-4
CASSVGSSANEKLFF
TGTGCCAGCAGCGTTGGTTCGTCAGCTAATGAAAAACTGTTTTTT
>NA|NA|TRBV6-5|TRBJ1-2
CASSYSTGVGYGYTF
TGTGCCAGCAGTTACTCGACGGGGGTTGGCTATGGCTACACCTTC